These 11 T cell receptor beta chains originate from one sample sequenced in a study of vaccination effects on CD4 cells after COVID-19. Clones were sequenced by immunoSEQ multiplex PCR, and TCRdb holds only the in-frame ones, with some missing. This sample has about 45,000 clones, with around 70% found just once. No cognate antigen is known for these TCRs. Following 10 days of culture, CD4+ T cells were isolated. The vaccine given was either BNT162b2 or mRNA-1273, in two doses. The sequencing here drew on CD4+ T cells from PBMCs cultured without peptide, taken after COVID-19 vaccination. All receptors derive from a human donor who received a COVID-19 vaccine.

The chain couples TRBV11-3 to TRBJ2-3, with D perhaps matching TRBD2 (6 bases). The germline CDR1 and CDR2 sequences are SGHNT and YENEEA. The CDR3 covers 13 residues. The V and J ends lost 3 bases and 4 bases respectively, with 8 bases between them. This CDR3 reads CASSLGLADTQYF. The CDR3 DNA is TGTGCCAGCAGCTTGGGACTTGCAGATACGCAGTATTTT. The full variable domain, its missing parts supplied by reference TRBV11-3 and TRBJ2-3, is EAGVVQSPRYKIIEKKQPVAFWCNPISGHNTLYWYLQNLGQGPELLIRYENEEAVDDSQLPKDRFSAERLKGVDSTLKIQPAELGDSAVYLCASSLGLADTQYFGPGTRLTVL.

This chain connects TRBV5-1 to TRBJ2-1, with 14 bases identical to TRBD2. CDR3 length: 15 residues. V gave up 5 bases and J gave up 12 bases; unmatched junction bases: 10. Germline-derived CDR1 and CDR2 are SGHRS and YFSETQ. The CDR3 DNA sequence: TGCGCCAGCAGTCCGACTAGCGGGAGGGCCTCGGGGCAGTTCTTC. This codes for CASSPTSGRASGQFF.

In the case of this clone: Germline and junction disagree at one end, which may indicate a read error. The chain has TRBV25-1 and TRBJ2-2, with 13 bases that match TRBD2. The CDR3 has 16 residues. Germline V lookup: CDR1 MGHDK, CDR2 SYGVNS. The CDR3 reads CASTGLAGVAAGELFF. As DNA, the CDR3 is TGTGCGAGCACCGGACTAGCGGGAGTTGCGGCCGGGGAGCTGTTTTTT. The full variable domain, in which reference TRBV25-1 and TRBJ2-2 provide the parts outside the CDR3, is EADIYQTPRYLVIGTGKKITLECSQTMGHDKMYWYQQDPGMELHLIHYSYGVNSTEKGDLSSESTVSRIRTEHFPLTLESARPSHTSQYLCASTGLAGVAAGELFFGEGSRLTVL.

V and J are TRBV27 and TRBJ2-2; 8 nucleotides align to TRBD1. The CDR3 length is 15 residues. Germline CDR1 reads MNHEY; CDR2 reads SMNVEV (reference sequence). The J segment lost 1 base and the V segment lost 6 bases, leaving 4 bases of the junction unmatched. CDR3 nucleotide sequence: TGTGCCAGCAGCCCGGACAGGGTGAACACCGGGGAGCTGTTTTTT. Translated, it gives CASSPDRVNTGELFF.

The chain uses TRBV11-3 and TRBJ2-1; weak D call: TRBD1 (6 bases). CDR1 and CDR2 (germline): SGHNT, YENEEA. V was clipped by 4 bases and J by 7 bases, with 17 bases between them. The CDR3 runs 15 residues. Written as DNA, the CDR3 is TGTGCCAGCAGCTCTTCCCCGGACAGACCTAATGAGCAGTTCTTC. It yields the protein CASSSSPDRPNEQFF.

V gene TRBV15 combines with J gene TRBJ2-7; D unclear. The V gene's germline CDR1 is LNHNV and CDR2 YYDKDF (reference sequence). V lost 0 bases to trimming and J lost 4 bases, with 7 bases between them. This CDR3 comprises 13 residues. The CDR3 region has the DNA TGTGCCACCAGCAGAGAAGACCTATACGAGCAGTACTTC. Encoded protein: CATSREDLYEQYF.

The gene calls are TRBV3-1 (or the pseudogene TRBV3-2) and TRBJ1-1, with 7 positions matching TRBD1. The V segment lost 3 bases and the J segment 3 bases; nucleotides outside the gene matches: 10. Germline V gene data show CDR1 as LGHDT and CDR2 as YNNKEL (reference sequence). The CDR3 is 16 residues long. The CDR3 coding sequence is TGTGCCAGCAGCCAGTGGGACAGCCGGAAGGACACTGAAGCTTTCTTT. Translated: CASSQWDSRKDTEAFF.

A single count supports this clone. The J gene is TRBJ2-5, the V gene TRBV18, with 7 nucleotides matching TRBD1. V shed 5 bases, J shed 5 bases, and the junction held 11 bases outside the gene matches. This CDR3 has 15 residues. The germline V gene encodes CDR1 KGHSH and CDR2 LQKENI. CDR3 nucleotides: TGTGCCAGCTCAGCGAAATGGGACAGTATCGAGACCCAGTACTTC. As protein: CASSAKWDSIETQYF.

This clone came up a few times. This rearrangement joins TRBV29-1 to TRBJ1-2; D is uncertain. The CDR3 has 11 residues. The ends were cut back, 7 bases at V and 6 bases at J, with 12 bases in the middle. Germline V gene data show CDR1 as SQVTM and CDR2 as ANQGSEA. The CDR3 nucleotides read TGCAGCGCCGATCACTATGATGGCTACACCTTC. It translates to CSADHYDGYTF.

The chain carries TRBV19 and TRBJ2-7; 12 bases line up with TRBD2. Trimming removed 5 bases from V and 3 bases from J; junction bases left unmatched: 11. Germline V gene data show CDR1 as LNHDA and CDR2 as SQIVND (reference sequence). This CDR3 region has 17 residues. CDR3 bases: TGTGCCAGTAGTCCTTCTAGCGGGGGGGCCTTCATCTACGAGCAGTACTTC. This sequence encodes CASSPSSGGAFIYEQYF.

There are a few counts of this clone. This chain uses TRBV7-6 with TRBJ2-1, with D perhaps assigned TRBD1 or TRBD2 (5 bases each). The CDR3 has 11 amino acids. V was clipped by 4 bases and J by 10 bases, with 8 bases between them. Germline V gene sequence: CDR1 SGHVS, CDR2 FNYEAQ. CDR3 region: CASSSGPEQFF. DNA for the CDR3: TGTGCCAGCAGCTCGGGGCCAGAGCAGTTCTTC.